A single sample gave rise to the 21 T cell receptor beta chains below, sequenced in a study of shared clonotypes between healthy human individuals. Profiling relied on immunoSEQ multiplex PCR, and the TCRdb table lists in-frame clones only, not all of them. The sample yields 2,500,000 or so clones, more than 80% seen once. The source material was naive CD4+ T cells sorted from blood. Subset denoted: CD45RA+ positively selected. The receptors originated from a man aged 18 to 29 in good health.

This clone was seen a few times. For the CDR3, the DNA is TGCAGCGCCACAGGATGGGGCTATGGCTACACCTTC. Translated: CSATGWGYGYTF. The V gene is TRBV29-1, the J gene TRBJ1-2; perhaps TRBD1 as D (5 bases). Trimming removed 7 bases at V and 4 bases at J, with 13 bases between. This CDR3 has 12 amino acids. Per the germline V gene, CDR1 is SQVTM and CDR2 is ANQGSEA.

V gene TRBV6-1 combines with J gene TRBJ1-1, with 7 bases matching TRBD1. Looked up from germline, CDR1 is MNHNS and CDR2 is SASEGT. The V and J ends lost 1 base and 7 bases, in that order; junction bases with no gene match: 9. The CDR3 is made up of 15 amino acids. The CDR3 DNA reads TGTGCCAGCAGTGAAGGCGTGGACAGGTACGGTGAAGCTTTCTTT. It yields the protein CASSEGVDRYGEAFF.

This chain joins TRBV5-5 and TRBJ1-4; D not certain. The germline V and J ends were trimmed by 0 bases and 0 bases, with 3 bases remaining between them. This CDR3 contains 14 residues. Germline V CDR1 and CDR2: SGHKS, YYEKEE (reference sequence). DNA of the CDR3: TGTGCCAGCAGCTTGGGCGCAACTAATGAAAAACTGTTTTTT. Its translation: CASSLGATNEKLFF.

The chain couples TRBV18 to TRBJ1-5, with D maybe TRBD1 (5 bases). This CDR3 is built from 15 residues. Germline V gene sequence: CDR1 KGHSH, CDR2 LQKENI. V shed 6 bases and J shed 7 bases, with 19 bases lying between them. CDR3 coding DNA: TGTGCCAGCTCTGACCAGGGTAATGGAGTGCAGCCCCAGCATTTT. Its protein product is CASSDQGNGVQPQHF. Combining the CDR3 with reference TRBV18 and TRBJ1-5 gives the whole variable domain NAGVMQNPRHLVRRRGQEARLRCSPMKGHSHVYWYRQLPEEGLKFMVYLQKENIIDESGMPKERFSAEFPKEGPSILRIQQVVRGDSAAYFCASSDQGNGVQPQHFGDGTRLSIL.

This chain links TRBV7-9 with TRBJ2-3, with 7 bases identical to TRBD1. V trimming: 5 bases; J trimming: 5 bases; junction bases outside the gene matches: 7. The CDR3 totals 14 residues. CDR1 SEHNR and CDR2 FQNEAQ come from the germline V gene (reference sequence). The CDR3 DNA reads TGTGCCAGCAGCACGTCAGGGGGAATAGATACGCAGTATTTT. This encodes CASSTSGGIDTQYF.

The chain couples TRBV15 to TRBJ2-5, with 9 bases aligning to TRBD1. The ends lost 6 bases at V and 3 bases at J; junction bases unmatched: 8. The V gene's germline CDR1 is LNHNV and CDR2 YYDKDF (reference sequence). There are 15 residues in the CDR3. DNA for the CDR3: TGTGCCACCAGTATACAGGGGGCTTATGAAGAGACCCAGTACTTC. It translates to CATSIQGAYEETQYF.

V is TRBV11-2 and J is TRBJ2-7; possibly TRBD2 for D (6 bases). The CDR3 consists of 14 residues. Looked up from germline, CDR1 is SGHAT and CDR2 is FQNNGV. Deletions cut 8 bases from V and 5 bases from J, with 19 bases between. This chain's CDR3 is CASAGIAVHNEQYF. The DNA of the CDR3 is TGTGCCAGCGCGGGGATTGCGGTGCACAACGAGCAGTACTTC.

The gene calls are TRBV7-2 and TRBJ1-6; weak D call: TRBD1 (5 bases). The ends were cut back, 5 bases at V and 9 bases at J, with 20 bases in the middle. The germline CDR1 and CDR2 sequences are SGHTA and FQGNSA. The CDR3 has 16 residues. CDR3 bases: TGTGCCAGCAGCAACCCTACGAAGGGGTTTAGTTCACCCCTCCACTTT. Its protein product is CASSNPTKGFSSPLHF. Using reference TRBV7-2 and TRBJ1-6 for the parts outside the CDR3, the full variable domain is GAGVSQSPSNKVTEKGKDVELRCDPISGHTALYWYRQSLGQGLEFLIYFQGNSAPDKSGLPSDRFSAERTGGSVSTLTIQRTQQEDSAVYLCASSNPTKGFSSPLHFGNGTRLTVT.

The rearrangement joins TRBV5-8 to TRBJ2-7, with 10 nucleotides matching TRBD2. Trimming at V came to 4 bases and at J to 4 bases, leaving 11 bases not matched to a gene. The V gene's germline CDR1 is SGHTS and CDR2 YDEGEE. There are 16 residues in the CDR3. CDR3 nucleotide sequence: TGTGCCAGCAGCCCCTGGACTAGCGGAGCCGGATACGAGCAGTACTTC. As protein: CASSPWTSGAGYEQYF.

The rearrangement joins TRBV10-3 to TRBJ2-2; D gene unclear. Trimming cost V 4 bases and J 7 bases, with 10 bases left between them. CDR1 ENHRY and CDR2 SYGVKD come from the germline V gene. The CDR3 length is 13 residues. This CDR3 reads CAISGKGNGELFF. As DNA, the CDR3 is TGTGCCATCAGTGGTAAGGGCAACGGGGAGCTGTTTTTT.

The genes are TRBV11-2 and TRBJ2-7, with a tentative D call TRBD2 (6 bases). Germline V gene sequence: CDR1 SGHAT, CDR2 FQNNGV. Trimming stripped 1 base from V and 2 bases from J, with 15 bases between. This CDR3 contains 16 residues. The CDR3 here is CASSLAGTSVTYEQYF. CDR3 coding DNA: TGTGCCAGCAGCTTAGCGGGGACTTCGGTGACCTACGAGCAGTACTTC.

Turning to this clone: At the DNA level, this CDR3 is encoded by other sequences in the same sample as well. The chain carries TRBV10-3 and TRBJ2-5; unclear D gene. V was trimmed by 0 bases and J by 7 bases, leaving 3 bases between them. CDR3 size: 11 residues. Germline V gene data show CDR1 as ENHRY and CDR2 as SYGVKD. This CDR3 reads CAISESGTQYF. The CDR3, as DNA: TGTGCCATCAGTGAGTCGGGGACCCAGTACTTC.

CDR3 sequence (DNA): TGCGCCAGCAGCCCACCGAGCTCCCGAGGGAACACCGGGGAGCTGTTTTTT. Its translation is CASSPPSSRGNTGELFF. The chain employs TRBV4-1 and TRBJ2-2; D call uncertain. Germline CDR1 is MGHRA and CDR2 is YSYEKL. The V end lost 4 bases, the J end lost 1 base, and 16 bases lay between the germline ends. This CDR3 contains 17 residues.

With regard to this clone: Within the sample, other DNA sequences also encode this same CDR3. The CDR3 reads CASSLGQLNTGELFF. The CDR3 DNA is TGCGCCAGCAGCTTGGGGCAACTGAACACCGGGGAGCTGTTTTTT. V is TRBV5-1 and J is TRBJ2-2; D not resolved. The germline V gene encodes CDR1 SGHRS and CDR2 YFSETQ. Trimming shortened V by 0 bases and J by 1 base, and 7 bases separated the two germline ends. The CDR3 is made up of 15 amino acids.

The chain employs TRBV14 and TRBJ2-7; 9 positions match TRBD2. With 5 bases clipped from V and 8 bases from J, the junction kept 7 bases outside the gene matches. The CDR3 spans 13 residues. Germline V lookup: CDR1 SGHDN, CDR2 FVKESK. CDR3 DNA: TGTGCCAGCAGCGCAACCGGGACTAGCAAGCAGTACTTC. Amino acid sequence: CASSATGTSKQYF.

This clone was recorded a few times. The chain recombines TRBV15 with TRBJ1-1; TRBD1 aligns across 8 bases. The trim removed 5 bases at V and 5 bases at J, leaving 4 bases unmatched. This CDR3 has 13 amino acids. Germline V lookup: CDR1 LNHNV, CDR2 YYDKDF (reference sequence). The CDR3 sequence is CATSLDRATEAFF. CDR3 nucleotide sequence: TGTGCCACCAGCCTGGACAGGGCAACTGAAGCTTTCTTT.

This clone was seen a single time. The chain recombines TRBV29-1 with TRBJ1-2; the D gene is possibly TRBD1 (5 bases). The germline CDR1 and CDR2 sequences are SQVTM and ANQGSEA. V was trimmed by 2 bases and J by 7 bases, leaving 11 bases between them. The CDR3 sequence is 12 residues long. The CDR3 DNA sequence: TGCAGCGTTGAACAGGGTTTGGGTGGCTACACCTTC. This encodes CSVEQGLGGYTF.

This chain joins TRBV19 and TRBJ2-6; D may correspond to TRBD1 or TRBD2 (6 bases each). The CDR3 contains 17 residues. Germline CDR1 LNHDA, CDR2 SQIVND (reference sequence). V was pared by 0 bases and J by 3 bases, with 12 bases between. The DNA for the CDR3 is TGTGCCAGTAGTATAGAATGGGGGGCAGGTGGGGCCAACGTCCTGACTTTC. It codes for CASSIEWGAGGANVLTF.

This chain uses TRBV6-5 with TRBJ1-4; D possibly corresponds to TRBD1 (6 bases). CDR3 length: 14 amino acids. Deletions cut 5 bases from V and 7 bases from J, with 14 bases between. Germline CDR1 is MNHEY and CDR2 is SVGAGI. CDR3 nucleotides: TGTGCCAGCAGTCCTGGACAGCGCTTTGAAAAACTGTTTTTT. Translated, it gives CASSPGQRFEKLFF.

This chain uses TRBV9 with TRBJ2-5; D is possibly TRBD2 (6 bases). CDR1 is SGDLS, CDR2 YYNGEE, per germline. V gave up 0 bases and J gave up 3 bases, with 9 bases separating them. The CDR3 is 14 residues long. The chain's CDR3 is CASSVGGEEETQYF. DNA for the CDR3: TGTGCCAGCAGCGTAGGGGGGGAAGAAGAGACCCAGTACTTC.

This clone was seen a few times. J is TRBJ1-2 and V is TRBV10-1; 7 positions match TRBD1. With V trimmed by 7 bases and J by 4 bases, 9 bases remained unmatched. Germline V lookup: CDR1 WNHNN, CDR2 SYGVQD (reference sequence). This CDR3 region has 14 residues. The CDR3 bases are TGCGCCAGCATAAGGAACAGGGGTGGCTATGGCTACACCTTC. This translates into CASIRNRGGYGYTF.